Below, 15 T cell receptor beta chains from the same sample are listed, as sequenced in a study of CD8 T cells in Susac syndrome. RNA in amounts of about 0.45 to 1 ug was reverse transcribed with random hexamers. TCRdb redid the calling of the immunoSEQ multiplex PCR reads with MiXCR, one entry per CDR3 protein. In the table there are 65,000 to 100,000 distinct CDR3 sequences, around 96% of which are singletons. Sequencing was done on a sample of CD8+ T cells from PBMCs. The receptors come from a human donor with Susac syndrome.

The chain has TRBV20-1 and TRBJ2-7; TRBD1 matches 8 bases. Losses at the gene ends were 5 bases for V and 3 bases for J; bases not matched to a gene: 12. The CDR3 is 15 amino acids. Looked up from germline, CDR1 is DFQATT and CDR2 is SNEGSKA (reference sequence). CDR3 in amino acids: CSAYPGQGTFYEQYV. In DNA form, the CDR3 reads TGCAGTGCTTACCCAGGACAGGGAACCTTCTACGAGCAGTACGTC.

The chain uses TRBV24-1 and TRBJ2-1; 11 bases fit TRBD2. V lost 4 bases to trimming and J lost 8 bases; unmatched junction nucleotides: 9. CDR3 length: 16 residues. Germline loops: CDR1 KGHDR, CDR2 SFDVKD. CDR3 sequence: CATSDPTSGGRHEQFF. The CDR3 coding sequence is TGTGCCACCAGTGACCCCACTAGCGGGGGACGGCATGAGCAGTTCTTC.

The CDR3 protein is CASEKDTQYF. Here the CDR3 DNA reads TGTGCCAGCGAGAAGGATACGCAGTATTTT. This sequence joins TRBV7-9 and TRBJ2-3; D is undetermined. Deletions cut 8 bases from V and 6 bases from J, with 6 bases between. Germline V gene data show CDR1 as SEHNR and CDR2 as FQNEAQ (reference sequence). CDR3 size: 10 residues.

CDR3 DNA: TGTGCCACCGGCCCAGGATCCTACGAGCAGTACGTC. Translation: CATGPGSYEQYV. The J gene is TRBJ2-7, the V gene TRBV24-1; D gene ambiguous. Trimming shortened V by 9 bases and J by 1 base, and 9 bases separated the two germline ends. This CDR3 region has 12 residues. CDR1 is KGHDR, CDR2 SFDVKD, per germline.

CDR3 bases: TGCGCCAGCAGCCAAGAGGGGACTTACACAGATACGCAGTATTTT. Residues: CASSQEGTYTDTQYF. The J gene is TRBJ2-3, the V gene TRBV4-1; D perhaps matches TRBD2 (6 bases). The V and J ends lost 0 bases and 2 bases respectively, with 9 bases between them. The germline V gene encodes CDR1 MGHRA and CDR2 YSYEKL. CDR3 length: 15 amino acids.

CDR3 sequence: CSALAQLAYEQYV. CDR3 bases: TGCAGTGCCTTAGCCCAACTAGCGTACGAGCAGTACGTC. The V call is TRBV20-1, the J call TRBJ2-7; TRBD2 matches 7 bases. The CDR3 is 13 residues long. Trimming cost V 6 bases and J 4 bases; bases outside gene matches: 9. Germline CDR1 is DFQATT and CDR2 is SNEGSKA (reference sequence).

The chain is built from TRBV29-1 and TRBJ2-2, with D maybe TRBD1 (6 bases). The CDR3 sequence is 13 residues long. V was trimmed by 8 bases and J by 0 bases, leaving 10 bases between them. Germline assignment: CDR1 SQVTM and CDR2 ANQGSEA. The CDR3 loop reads CSSRTANTGELFF. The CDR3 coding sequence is TGCAGCTCCCGGACAGCGAACACCGGGGAGCTGTTTTTT.

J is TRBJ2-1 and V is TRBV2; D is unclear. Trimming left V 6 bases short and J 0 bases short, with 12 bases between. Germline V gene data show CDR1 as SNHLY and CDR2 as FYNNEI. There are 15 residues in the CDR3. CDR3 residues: CASRTPLGSYNEQFF. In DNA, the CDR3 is TGTGCCAGCAGAACCCCTTTGGGCTCCTACAATGAGCAGTTCTTC. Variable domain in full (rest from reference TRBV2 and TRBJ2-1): EPEVTQTPSHQVTQMGQEVILRCVPISNHLYFYWYRQILGQKVEFLVSFYNNEISEKSEIFDDQFSVERPDGSNFTLKIRSTKLEDSAMYFCASRTPLGSYNEQFFGPGTRLTVL.

CDR3 DNA: TGTGCCAGCAGTACAGACAGGGATCAGTACTTC. Translated: CASSTDRDQYF. V usage is TRBV6-1 and J usage is TRBJ2-4, with TRBD1 identical over 7 bases. With V trimmed by 5 bases and J by 12 bases, 4 bases remained unmatched. This CDR3 region has 11 residues. Germline CDR1 MNHNS, CDR2 SASEGT.

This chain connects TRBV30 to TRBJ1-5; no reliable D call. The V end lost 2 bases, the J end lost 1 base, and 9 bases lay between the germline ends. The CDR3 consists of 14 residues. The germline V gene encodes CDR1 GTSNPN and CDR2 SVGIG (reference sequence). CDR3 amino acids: CAWSPGASNQPQHF. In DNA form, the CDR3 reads TGTGCCTGGAGTCCGGGTGCGAGCAATCAGCCCCAGCATTTT.

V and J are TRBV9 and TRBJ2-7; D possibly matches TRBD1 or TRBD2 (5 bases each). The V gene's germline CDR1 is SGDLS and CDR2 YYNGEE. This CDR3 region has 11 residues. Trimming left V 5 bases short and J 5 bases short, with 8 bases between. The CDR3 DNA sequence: TGTGCCAGCAGTGTGGGGGACGAGCAGTACTTC. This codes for CASSVGDEQYF.

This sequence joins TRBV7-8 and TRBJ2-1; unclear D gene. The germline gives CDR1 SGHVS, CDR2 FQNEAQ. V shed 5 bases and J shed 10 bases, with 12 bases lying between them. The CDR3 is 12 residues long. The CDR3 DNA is TGTGCCAGCAGCCCCAGGAGTACGGAGCAGTTCTTC. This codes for CASSPRSTEQFF.

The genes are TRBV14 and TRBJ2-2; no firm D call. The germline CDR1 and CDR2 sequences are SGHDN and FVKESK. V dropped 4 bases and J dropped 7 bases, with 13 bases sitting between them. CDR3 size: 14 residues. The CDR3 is CASSLSLVGGELFF. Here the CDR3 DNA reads TGTGCCAGCAGCCTCTCTTTGGTGGGCGGGGAGCTGTTTTTT.

The CDR3 DNA follows: TGTGCCAGCAGTTTAGCGGGGGGCTATCACGAGCAGTACGTC. Encoded protein: CASSLAGGYHEQYV. The V gene is TRBV27, the J gene TRBJ2-7; 8 positions match TRBD2. The CDR3 spans 14 residues. The V and J ends lost 2 bases and 5 bases, in that order; junction bases with no gene match: 5. Germline CDR1 and CDR2: MNHEY and SMNVEV (reference sequence).

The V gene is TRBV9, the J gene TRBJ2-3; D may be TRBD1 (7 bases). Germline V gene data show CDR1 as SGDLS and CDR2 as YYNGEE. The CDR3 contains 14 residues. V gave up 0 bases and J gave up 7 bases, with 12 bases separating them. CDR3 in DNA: TGTGCCAGCAGCGTAGGGGACAGCGGGTATACGCAGTATTTT. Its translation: CASSVGDSGYTQYF.